A single sample gave rise to the 26 T cell receptor beta chains below, sequenced in a study of a mutant IDH1 vaccine in newly diagnosed glioma. Time point denoted: week 23, last vaccination. One vaccine dose held 300 ug of mutant IDH1 20-mer peptide and came with topical imiquimod. TCRdb's table, derived via immunoSEQ multiplex PCR, lists solely in-frame clones and lacks some. The sample holds fewer than 45,000 clones, about 75% seen once. The antigens these receptors bind are not known. Here the sequenced sample was PBMCs, taken from a glioma patient whose treatment included an IDH1 peptide vaccine. Receptor source: a man aged 50-60 years with glioma.

This clone appeared a single time. The V and J genes are TRBV6-1 and TRBJ2-7; either TRBD1 or TRBD2 may supply D (5 bases each). Germline-derived CDR1 and CDR2 are MNHNS and SASEGT. The CDR3 sequence is 13 residues long. The ends were cut back, 6 bases at V and 2 bases at J, with 11 bases in the middle. The DNA for the CDR3 is TGTGCCAGCAGCCGGGACCGAGCCTACGAGCAGTACTTC. Translating gives CASSRDRAYEQYF.

The rearrangement uses TRBV29-1 and TRBJ1-2, with D uncertain. V gave up 2 bases and J gave up 5 bases, with 12 bases separating them. The CDR3 covers 13 residues. The germline CDR1 and CDR2 sequences are SQVTM and ANQGSEA. The CDR3 spells CSVESQLKYGYTF. The CDR3 DNA follows: TGCAGCGTTGAAAGTCAGCTGAAATATGGCTACACCTTC.

This clone rates as medium-sized. V gene TRBV4-1 combines with J gene TRBJ2-1; D gene unclear. Germline values: CDR1 MGHRA, CDR2 YSYEKL. With 0 bases removed from V and 7 bases from J, the gap between germline ends came to 13 bases. The CDR3 spans 15 residues. CDR3 region: CASSQDARFRNEQFF. For the CDR3, the DNA is TGCGCCAGCAGCCAAGATGCGCGGTTTCGAAATGAGCAGTTCTTC.

The chain couples TRBV14 to TRBJ1-2, with D uncertain. This CDR3 has 14 amino acids. Trimming removed 1 base at V and 4 bases at J, with 10 bases between. Per germline, CDR1 SGHDN and CDR2 FVKESK. The CDR3 sequence is CASSQGTVGYGYTF. CDR3 bases: TGTGCCAGCAGCCAAGGGACGGTGGGCTATGGCTACACCTTC.

The V gene is TRBV5-1, the J gene TRBJ1-6; D perhaps matches TRBD1 (5 bases). Germline V gives CDR1 SGHRS, CDR2 YFSETQ. Trimming stripped 6 bases from V and 3 bases from J, with 13 bases between. The CDR3 covers 15 residues. CDR3 in amino acids: CASTGDPLYNSPLHF. The CDR3 DNA is TGCGCCAGCACGGGGGATCCCCTCTATAATTCACCCCTCCACTTT.

This clone was picked up a small number of times. This chain uses TRBV7-9 with TRBJ2-3; 11 bases map to TRBD2. Germline V CDR1 and CDR2: SEHNR, FQNEAQ (reference sequence). CDR3 length equals 16 residues. V lost 1 base and J lost 3; bases outside the gene matches: 3. The CDR3 loop reads CASSLGLAGRTDTQYF. The CDR3 coding sequence is TGTGCCAGCAGCTTAGGACTAGCGGGGAGAACAGATACGCAGTATTTT.

The chain combines TRBV6-5 with TRBJ2-1, with a possible D match to TRBD2 (6 bases). The CDR3 sequence is 15 residues long. The germline CDR1 and CDR2 sequences are MNHEY and SVGAGI. V was clipped by 10 bases and J by 10 bases, with 26 bases between them. The CDR3 is CATTGQAGSFAEQFF. CDR3 bases: TGTGCCACTACCGGGCAGGCGGGGTCTTTTGCGGAGCAGTTCTTC.

As to this clone: The junction departs from germline at one end; a sequencing error may be responsible. Distinct nucleotide sequences in the sample also encode this CDR3. The genes are TRBV30 and TRBJ1-6; possible D gene TRBD1, 6 bases. The CDR3 covers 16 residues. From germline, CDR1 is GTSNPN and CDR2 SVGIG (reference sequence). CDR3 residues: CAWSAGAARYNSPLHF. The CDR3 nucleotides are TGCGCCTGGAGTGCGGGGGCGGCCCGCTATAATTCACCCCTCCACTTT.

This sequence joins TRBV30 and TRBJ2-7; D gene uncertain. The CDR3 length is 12 residues. Looked up from germline, CDR1 is GTSNPN and CDR2 is SVGIG (reference sequence). V was trimmed by 0 bases and J by 3 bases, leaving 6 bases between them. The CDR3 loop reads CAWSVFDYEQYF. The CDR3, as DNA: TGTGCCTGGAGTGTATTCGACTACGAGCAGTACTTC. The full variable domain, its missing parts supplied by reference TRBV30 and TRBJ2-7, is SQTIHQWPATLVQPVGSPLSLECTVEGTSNPNLYWYRQAAGRGLQLLFYSVGIGQISSEVPQNLSASRPQDRQFILSSKKLLLSDSGFYLCAWSVFDYEQYFGPGTRLTVT.

This clone was observed a handful of times. The chain employs TRBV2 and TRBJ2-7; weak D call: TRBD2 (6 bases). This CDR3 spans 13 amino acids. Germline V gene lookup returns CDR1 SNHLY and CDR2 FYNNEI. Trimming cost V 8 bases and J 1 base, with 12 bases left between them. CDR3 region: CASGRTESYEQYF. Written as DNA, the CDR3 is TGTGCCAGCGGGAGGACGGAGTCCTACGAGCAGTACTTC.

The V and J genes are TRBV6-6 and TRBJ2-7; no definite D call. The V gene's germline CDR1 is MNHNY and CDR2 SVGAGI (reference sequence). The CDR3 extends over 11 amino acids. Trimming stripped 4 bases from V and 5 bases from J, with 6 bases between. The CDR3 here is CASSFSDEQYF. CDR3 nucleotides: TGTGCCAGCAGTTTTTCCGACGAGCAGTACTTC.

The chain joins TRBV19 to TRBJ1-1; weak D call: TRBD1 (5 bases). CDR1 is LNHDA, CDR2 SQIVND, per germline (reference sequence). The ends were cut back, 7 bases at V and 3 bases at J, with 21 bases in the middle. The CDR3 runs 16 residues. The CDR3 is CASKGGARTGDTEAFF. DNA of the CDR3: TGTGCCAGTAAAGGAGGGGCACGTACGGGGGACACTGAAGCTTTCTTT.

This clone came up once. The genes are TRBV27 and TRBJ2-7; 9 bases align to TRBD1. CDR3 size: 14 residues. The germline V gene encodes CDR1 MNHEY and CDR2 SMNVEV (reference sequence). V was pared by 5 bases and J by 2 bases, with 4 bases of the junction left unmatched. In DNA form, the CDR3 reads TGTGCCAGCAGTCCGCGACAGGGGGCCTACGAGCAGTACTTC. Translation: CASSPRQGAYEQYF.

This clone has only one observation. The chain joins TRBV4-1 to TRBJ1-6; D remains unclear. The CDR3 is 15 amino acids. V dropped 0 bases and J dropped 6 bases, with 9 bases sitting between them. The germline CDR1 and CDR2 sequences are MGHRA and YSYEKL. The CDR3 DNA follows: TGCGCCAGCAGCCAAGAAGCGGCAGTTAATTCACCCCTCCACTTT. It specifies CASSQEAAVNSPLHF.

The chain combines TRBV6-5 with TRBJ1-1; possible D gene TRBD1, 6 bases. Germline CDR1 reads MNHEY; CDR2 reads SVGAGI. V shed 4 bases and J shed 0 bases, with 15 bases lying between them. CDR3 length equals 16 residues. CDR3 in DNA: TGTGCCAGCAGTTCGCTGACAGGTAGTGTGAACACTGAAGCTTTCTTT. The encoded protein is CASSSLTGSVNTEAFF.

The chain has TRBV7-8 and TRBJ1-6; perhaps TRBD1 as D (6 bases). This CDR3 is built from 14 residues. Germline loops: CDR1 SGHVS, CDR2 FQNEAQ. V dropped 1 base and J dropped 6 bases, with 7 bases sitting between them. CDR3: CASSLGGPNSPLHF. As DNA, the CDR3 is TGTGCCAGCAGCTTAGGGGGGCCTAATTCACCCCTCCACTTT. The variable domain in full, completed from reference TRBV7-8 and TRBJ1-6, reads GAGVSQSPRYKVAKRGQDVALRCDPISGHVSLFWYQQALGQGPEFLTYFQNEAQLDKSGLPSDRFFAERPEGSVSTLKIQRTQQEDSAVYLCASSLGGPNSPLHFGNGTRLTVT.

There are a few counts of this clone. The J gene is TRBJ1-3, the V gene TRBV2; no firm D call. Germline loops: CDR1 SNHLY, CDR2 FYNNEI. The CDR3 totals 16 residues. The V end lost 5 bases, the J end lost 0 bases, and 14 bases lay between the germline ends. The CDR3 loop reads CASSPRTPDSGNTIYF. For the CDR3, the DNA is TGTGCCAGCAGTCCGCGGACTCCTGACTCTGGAAACACCATATATTTT. Filled out from reference TRBV2 and TRBJ1-3, the complete variable domain reads EPEVTQTPSHQVTQMGQEVILRCVPISNHLYFYWYRQILGQKVEFLVSFYNNEISEKSEIFDDQFSVERPDGSNFTLKIRSTKLEDSAMYFCASSPRTPDSGNTIYFGEGSWLTVV.

Only a few counts were recorded for this clone. The chain recombines TRBV19 with TRBJ1-5; D is ambiguous. The V end was cut by 3 bases, the J end by 6 bases, with 6 bases between. The CDR3 has 12 residues. Germline-derived CDR1 and CDR2 are LNHDA and SQIVND (reference sequence). The CDR3 nucleotides read TGTGCCAGTAGTATTGCGGGTCAGCCCCAGCATTTT. This encodes CASSIAGQPQHF.

The chain joins TRBV20-1 to TRBJ2-1; a possible D gene is TRBD2 (6 bases). The V end lost 0 bases, the J end lost 13 bases, and 10 bases lay between the germline ends. Germline CDR1 and CDR2: DFQATT and SNEGSKA (reference sequence). This CDR3 region has 11 residues. CDR3 protein: CSARDAGRQFF. CDR3 bases: TGCAGTGCTAGAGATGCGGGGCGTCAGTTCTTC.

The chain links TRBV13 to TRBJ2-4, with 7 bases aligning to TRBD1. The CDR3 contains 13 residues. Germline V gene lookup returns CDR1 PRHDT and CDR2 FYEKMQ (reference sequence). V lost 5 bases, J lost 6 bases, and 4 bases stayed unmatched. CDR3 bases: TGTGCCAGCAGCGAAGGGACAGTAAACATTCAGTACTTC. The encoded protein is CASSEGTVNIQYF.

This clone has a handful of counts. The chain uses TRBV4-2 and TRBJ1-4; D not certain. The CDR3 spans 16 residues. V was trimmed by 1 base and J by 5 bases, leaving 14 bases between them. The germline V gene has CDR1 LGHNA and CDR2 YNFKEQ. This CDR3 is CASSQGVGDQNEKLFF. The DNA of the CDR3 is TGTGCCAGCAGCCAAGGTGTCGGGGATCAGAATGAAAAACTGTTTTTT.

The CDR3 region has the DNA TGTGCCATCAGTGAGTCGAGCCACAGCCAGGTGGGAGGCTACACCTTC. As protein: CAISESSHSQVGGYTF. The chain uses TRBV10-3 and TRBJ1-2, with no clear D. Trimming stripped 0 bases from V and 8 bases from J, with 19 bases between. Germline assignment: CDR1 ENHRY and CDR2 SYGVKD. CDR3 size: 16 residues.

The rearrangement joins TRBV4-3 to TRBJ2-5, with D possibly being TRBD2 (6 bases). Trimming took off 3 bases at V and 3 bases at J, with 17 bases between the two ends. CDR3 length: 16 amino acids. Germline values: CDR1 LGHNA, CDR2 YSLEER. This chain's CDR3 is CASSQYWTIPKETQYF. The CDR3 DNA follows: TGCGCCAGCAGCCAGTATTGGACTATTCCAAAAGAGACCCAGTACTTC.

The chain uses TRBV4-3 and TRBJ1-5; 9 positions agree with TRBD1. The germline V gene encodes CDR1 LGHNA and CDR2 YSLEER. The CDR3 totals 16 residues. The V and J ends lost 1 base and 3 bases, in that order; junction bases with no gene match: 4. Written as DNA, the CDR3 is TGCGCCAGCAGCCAAGCGACAGGGGGAACCAATCAGCCCCAGCATTTT. Its protein product is CASSQATGGTNQPQHF.

The rearrangement uses TRBV18 and TRBJ2-7; 7 bases fit TRBD1. V was pared by 6 bases and J by 4 bases, with 6 bases of the junction left unmatched. The CDR3 has 13 residues. CDR1 is KGHSH, CDR2 LQKENI, per germline. The CDR3 spells CASSSGTAYEQYF. The CDR3 nucleotides read TGTGCCAGCTCTTCCGGGACAGCTTACGAGCAGTACTTC.

The chain couples TRBV6-6 to TRBJ2-2; TRBD2 is a possible D gene (7 bases). Trimming shortened V by 8 bases and J by 5 bases, and 12 bases separated the two germline ends. The germline gives CDR1 MNHNY, CDR2 SVGAGI (reference sequence). CDR3 length: 13 residues. The CDR3 nucleotides read TGTGCCAGCGCGGGGGCGGGGACCGGGGAGCTGTTTTTT. This gives the protein CASAGAGTGELFF.